The 14 T cell receptor beta chains below come from one sample, sequenced in a study of blood T cells in healthy people across ages. A sample-barcoded 5' primer and a J-beta primer mix were used in a second PCR of about 7 to 11 cycles. MiXCR, run by TCRdb on the 5' RACE reads, gives a single entry per CDR3 protein. The data show 550,000 to 800,000 distinct CDR3 sequences, about 32% seen once. The sample comprised blood. The receptors were sampled from a woman older than 75 in good health.

The rearrangement uses TRBV20-1 and TRBJ1-1, with D possibly TRBD1 on 5 matching bases. Trimming removed 3 bases from V and 7 bases from J, with 24 bases in between. Germline V gene sequence: CDR1 DFQATT, CDR2 SNEGSKA (reference sequence). The CDR3 contains 16 residues. The CDR3 sequence: CSARSLTGVGVNEAFF. For the CDR3, the DNA is TGCAGTGCTAGGAGCCTTACAGGAGTCGGGGTTAATGAAGCTTTCTTT.

This clonotype was observed at least ten times. The CDR3 region is CSARGLSGGHDEQFF. The CDR3 DNA sequence: TGCAGTGCTAGGGGGCTTAGCGGGGGTCACGATGAGCAGTTCTTC. The V gene is TRBV20-1, the J gene TRBJ2-1; 9 bases agree with TRBD2. V lost 3 bases to trimming and J lost 8 bases; unmatched junction nucleotides: 11. Germline CDR1 is DFQATT and CDR2 is SNEGSKA (reference sequence). The CDR3 totals 15 residues.

V and J are TRBV7-9 and TRBJ1-3; 7 nucleotides agree with TRBD1. Trimming took 3 bases from V and 0 from J; bases not matched to a gene: 5. This CDR3 is 16 amino acids long. Germline V gene lookup returns CDR1 SEHNR and CDR2 FQNEAQ (reference sequence). The CDR3 DNA reads as TGTGCCAGCAGCTTTGAGACAGGGCTCTCTGGAAACACCATATATTTT. Its protein is CASSFETGLSGNTIYF.

The chain employs TRBV3-1 and TRBJ2-7, with D possibly matching TRBD2 (6 bases). Germline values: CDR1 LGHDT, CDR2 YNNKEL (reference sequence). Trimming removed 3 bases at V and 3 bases at J, with 12 bases between. This CDR3 comprises 14 residues. CDR3 DNA sequence: TGTGCCAGCAGCCATGGGGGGAGTAACTACGAGCAGTACTTC. Translated, it gives CASSHGGSNYEQYF.

This clonotype appeared a few times. A much larger clone differs by one base, so this may be a read error. The CDR3 loop reads CASRPPGHPYEQYF. As DNA, the CDR3 is TGTGCCAGCAGGCCACCGGGACACCCCTACGAGCAGTACTTC. The gene calls are TRBV6-2 or TRBV6-3 and TRBJ2-7; TRBD1 might be the D (6 bases). The CDR3 has 14 residues. V lost 6 bases and J 2 bases, leaving 14 bases between the germline ends. Germline lookup yields CDR1 MNHEY and CDR2 SVGEGT.

V gene TRBV20-1 combines with J gene TRBJ1-1; TRBD1 might be the D (6 bases). V was cut by 5 bases and J by 2 bases, with 15 bases left in between. Germline V gene lookup returns CDR1 DFQATT and CDR2 SNEGSKA (reference sequence). The CDR3 is made up of 14 amino acids. CDR3 region: CSAQAEGGNTEAFF. CDR3 nucleotide sequence: TGCAGTGCTCAGGCAGAGGGGGGCAACACTGAAGCTTTCTTT.

This clonotype was seen more than once but under ten times. This sequence may be a read error, since a much larger clone differs from it by one base. V usage is TRBV7-8 and J usage is TRBJ1-1; a weak D match, TRBD1 (5 bases). The germline V gene encodes CDR1 SGHVS and CDR2 FQNEAQ. V gave up 4 bases and J gave up 8 bases, with 11 bases separating them. The CDR3 consists of 12 residues. CDR3 amino acids: CASSSAQGEAFF. As DNA, the CDR3 is TGTGCCAGCAGCTCAGCCCAGGGCGAAGCTTTCTTT.

This clonotype was seen only a few times. An end of the junction differs from the germline gene, which may be a read error. This rearrangement joins TRBV5-1 to TRBJ2-5; D is unclear. The CDR3 spans 14 residues. Per the germline V gene, CDR1 is SGHRS and CDR2 is YFSETQ. The CDR3 is CAGSLAAWEGTQYF. The CDR3 bases are TGCGCCGGCAGCTTGGCCGCGTGGGAAGGGACCCAGTACTTC.

There are many counts of this clonotype. The gene calls are TRBV7-2 and TRBJ2-7; the D is unclear. Germline V gives CDR1 SGHTA, CDR2 FQGNSA. The CDR3 loop spans 14 amino acids. V was shortened by 6 bases and J by 1 base, with 13 bases between the two germline ends. The CDR3 loop reads CASSSRTVSYEQYF. The CDR3 nucleotides read TGTGCCAGCAGTTCTAGGACGGTTTCCTACGAGCAGTACTTC.

This clonotype was found a few times. The V gene is TRBV7-3, the J gene TRBJ2-2, with TRBD2 identical over 12 bases. Germline values: CDR1 SGHTA, CDR2 FQGTGA. This CDR3 region has 18 residues. Losses at the gene ends were 2 bases for V and 4 bases for J; bases not matched to a gene: 8. For the CDR3, the DNA is TGTGCCAGCAGCTTAGGGGGGCGACTAGCGGGGGTCACCGGGGAGCTGTTTTTT. Its translation: CASSLGGRLAGVTGELFF.

This chain's CDR3 is CASRMTGGAEETQYF. The CDR3, as DNA: TGTGCCAGCAGGATGACCGGGGGGGCGGAAGAGACCCAGTACTTC. This chain connects TRBV6-6 to TRBJ2-7; 8 bases agree with TRBD2. Near its end, the DNA agrees better with TRBJ2-5, so the J call may be wrong. The CDR3 spans 15 residues. Germline CDR1 MNHNY, CDR2 SVGAGI (reference sequence).

The J gene is TRBJ1-5, the V gene TRBV20-1; D remains ambiguous. Trimming pared 5 bases from V and 1 base from J, leaving 12 bases between. The germline V gene encodes CDR1 DFQATT and CDR2 SNEGSKA (reference sequence). CDR3 size: 14 residues. Written as DNA, the CDR3 is TGCAGTGCTGAGTCGAGTCGGAGCAATCAGCCCCAGCATTTT. It specifies CSAESSRSNQPQHF.

This clonotype was recorded at least ten times. The chain employs TRBV5-6 and TRBJ2-6; D call uncertain. The CDR3 extends over 14 amino acids. Between the trimmed V and J ends, which lost 0 bases and 4 bases, there was a span of 5 bases. Per the germline V gene, CDR1 is SGHDT and CDR2 is YYEEEE. CDR3 in amino acids: CASSLGVGANVLTF. The CDR3 DNA reads TGTGCCAGCAGCTTGGGGGTCGGGGCCAACGTCCTGACTTTC.

As regards this clonotype: Since a much larger clone is just one base distant, this may be a read error. The chain links TRBV4-2 to TRBJ2-3; 9 nucleotides agree with TRBD2. Germline V lookup: CDR1 LGHNA, CDR2 YNFKEQ. V dropped 2 bases and J dropped 4; count of bases not matched to a gene: 7. The CDR3 consists of 16 residues. The DNA of the CDR3 is TGTGCCAGCAGCCAACTGACTAGCGGCCCAGCAGATACGCAGTATTTT. Protein product: CASSQLTSGPADTQYF.